The clone carrying this TCR beta chain appeared many times. Its antigen is unidentified. V lost 4 bases and J lost 5, with 23 bases in between. CDR1 is MDHEN, CDR2 SYDVKM, per germline. This CDR3 has 17 residues. The sample comes from a study of blood T cells in healthy people across ages. Total RNA amounts of at least 6 micrograms were extracted per sample. The study, taken as a whole, reports: No conclusive comparison of naive versus antigen-experienced cells was possible with unsorted PBMCs. More naive CD4+ cells and higher diversity were found in long-lived than in aged donors.

Through a sample-barcoded 5' primer and a J-beta primer mix, a second PCR was run for about 6 to 12 cycles. Each cDNA molecule was tagged by a template-switch adaptor with 12 random nucleotides. TCRdb reprocessed the 5' RACE reads via MiXCR and lists one record per CDR3 protein. The sample records approximately 680,000 distinct CDR3 sequences, approximately 30% being singletons. The sequencing input was blood. The clonotype was recovered from a woman of 80 years or more in good health. The rearrangement joins TRBV28 to TRBJ2-5; TRBD1 might be the D (5 bases). Here the CDR3 DNA reads TGTGCCAGCAGTTGGGGCTCAGCCGGTACTGGCGCGGAGACCCAGTACTTC. This encodes CASSWGSAGTGAETQYF.